Below, 19 T cell receptor beta chains from the same sample are listed, as sequenced in a study of human T cells and chemical hapten exposure. TCRdb analysed the RACE reads with MiXCR anew, one entry per CDR3 protein. The table lists fewer than 150,000 distinct CDR3 sequences, 12% of them singletons. Time point meaning: patch test 2, 6 weeks after DPC sensitization. The treatment denotes: therapeutic diphenylcyclopropenone sensitization with weekly scalp DPC. The sequencing here drew on whole blood, taken in connection with sensitization to the hapten diphenylcyclopropenone (DPC). Every receptor here comes from a woman in her forties or fifties with alopecia areata. Some clones in this sample may be carry-over from other donors' samples.

This clonotype was counted only a few times. The chain has TRBV7-9 and TRBJ2-2; D might be TRBD1 (5 bases). CDR1 and CDR2 from the germline V gene are SEHNR and FQNEAQ (reference sequence). CDR3 length: 15 residues. V lost 6 bases and J lost 6, with 17 bases in between. The CDR3 is CASSLTGQGPGELFF. In DNA form, the CDR3 reads TGTGCCAGCAGTCTTACGGGCCAGGGCCCCGGGGAGCTGTTTTTT.

The chain uses TRBV5-1 and TRBJ2-4, with no clear D. The V and J ends lost 4 bases and 0 bases respectively, with 5 bases between them. The CDR3 extends over 13 amino acids. CDR1 and CDR2 (germline): SGHRS, YFSETQ. The DNA for the CDR3 is TGCGCCAGCAGCACGGGAGCCAAAAACATTCAGTACTTC. This translates into CASSTGAKNIQYF. Using reference TRBV5-1 and TRBJ2-4 for the parts outside the CDR3, the full variable domain is KAGVTQTPRYLIKTRGQQVTLSCSPISGHRSVSWYQQTPGQGLQFLFEYFSETQRNKGNFPGRFSGRQFSNSRSEMNVSTLELGDSALYLCASSTGAKNIQYFGAGTRLSVL.

The chain is built from TRBV3-1 and TRBJ1-1; tentative D call: TRBD1 (6 bases). CDR3 length: 14 residues. The germline V gene encodes CDR1 LGHDT and CDR2 YNNKEL (reference sequence). With 7 bases removed from V and 4 bases from J, the gap between germline ends came to 16 bases. The CDR3 protein is CASKDQGHPTEAFF. The CDR3 nucleotides are TGTGCCAGCAAAGACCAGGGACACCCCACTGAAGCTTTCTTT.

This clonotype showed up just a few times. Its ends do not fully match the called genes, so a read error is possible. The rearrangement links TRBV7-7 to TRBJ2-5; 11 bases line up with TRBD2. Germline-derived CDR1 and CDR2 are SSHAT and FNYEAQ (reference sequence). The CDR3 covers 15 residues. CDR3: CASSLSSGRQETQYF. CDR3 DNA: TGTGCTAGCAGCTTGTCTAGCGGGAGGCAAGAGACCCAGTACTTC.

This clonotype was counted ten times or more. V gene TRBV7-9 combines with J gene TRBJ2-7; TRBD1 might be the D (6 bases). Germline CDR1 reads SEHNR; CDR2 reads FQNEAQ (reference sequence). Trimming shortened V by 5 bases and J by 2 bases, and 16 bases separated the two germline ends. This CDR3 spans 15 amino acids. The CDR3 spells CASSPSGTPPYEQYF. The CDR3 DNA is TGTGCCAGCAGCCCGTCGGGGACACCGCCCTACGAGCAGTACTTC.

This chain connects TRBV6-2 or TRBV6-3 to TRBJ2-2; 8 bases line up with TRBD1. The CDR3 loop spans 15 amino acids. CDR1 is MNHEY and CDR2 is SVGEGT in the germline V gene. V shed 4 bases and J 3 bases; nucleotides not matched to a gene: 4. CDR3 amino acids: CASSSGTGDTGELFF. In DNA form, the CDR3 reads TGTGCCAGCAGTTCTGGGACAGGTGACACCGGGGAGCTGTTTTTT.

This clonotype was detected only a few times. The chain has TRBV6-5 and TRBJ2-7; 9 nucleotides align to TRBD1. CDR1 is MNHEY and CDR2 is SVGAGI in the germline V gene. The CDR3 has 16 amino acids. V lost 2 bases, J lost 3 bases, and 8 bases stayed unmatched. The CDR3 region is CASSYGQGQGVYEQYF. Here the CDR3 DNA reads TGTGCCAGCAGTTACGGACAGGGGCAGGGGGTCTACGAGCAGTACTTC.

This clonotype occurred many times. V gene TRBV11-3 combines with J gene TRBJ2-2; tentative D call: TRBD2 (5 bases). V was shortened by 0 bases and J by 7 bases, with 6 bases between the two germline ends. This CDR3 contains 13 residues. Germline V gene sequence: CDR1 SGHNT, CDR2 YENEEA. CDR3 sequence (DNA): TGTGCCAGCAGCTTAGATGGAGGCGGGGAGCTGTTTTTT. The encoded protein is CASSLDGGGELFF.

This clonotype was counted ten times or more. The rearrangement uses TRBV19 and TRBJ1-2; D possibly corresponds to TRBD1 (6 bases). The germline V gene encodes CDR1 LNHDA and CDR2 SQIVND (reference sequence). The CDR3 is 13 amino acids. V gave up 7 bases and J gave up 3 bases, with 12 bases separating them. The CDR3 DNA reads TGTGCCAGTAAGACCAGGGGAGACTATGGCTACACCTTC. Residues: CASKTRGDYGYTF. Based on the CDR3 plus reference TRBV19 and TRBJ1-2, the full variable domain is DGGITQSPKYLFRKEGQNVTLSCEQNLNHDAMYWYRQDPGQGLRLIYYSQIVNDFQKGDIAEGYSVSREKKESFPLTVTSAQKNPTAFYLCASKTRGDYGYTFGSGTRLTVV.

This clonotype was seen ten or more times. The chain couples TRBV20-1 to TRBJ1-5, with D hard to call. V shed 4 bases and J shed 2 bases, with 6 bases lying between them. CDR3 length: 12 residues. Germline CDR1 is DFQATT and CDR2 is SNEGSKA (reference sequence). CDR3 sequence reads: CSAKEGNQPQHF. The CDR3 bases are TGCAGTGCTAAGGAGGGCAATCAGCCCCAGCATTTT.

This clonotype occurred a few times. The rearrangement uses TRBV19 and TRBJ2-2, with TRBD2 matching over 7 bases. The CDR3 is 17 residues long. Trimming cost V 3 bases and J 4 bases; bases outside gene matches: 11. Germline V gene sequence: CDR1 LNHDA, CDR2 SQIVND (reference sequence). Written as DNA, the CDR3 is TGTGCCAGTAGTATGGAGGGAGGGAGGTGGGGCACCGGGGAGCTGTTTTTT. It translates to CASSMEGGRWGTGELFF.

This clonotype was seen many times. The chain couples TRBV5-1 to TRBJ2-6; 8 bases map to TRBD1. V shed 0 bases and J 0 bases; nucleotides not matched to a gene: 2. CDR1 SGHRS and CDR2 YFSETQ come from the germline V gene. The CDR3 totals 17 residues. CDR3 residues: CASSLETGASGANVLTF. The CDR3 nucleotides read TGCGCCAGCAGCTTGGAGACAGGGGCCTCTGGGGCCAACGTCCTGACTTTC. Based on the CDR3 plus reference TRBV5-1 and TRBJ2-6, the full variable domain is KAGVTQTPRYLIKTRGQQVTLSCSPISGHRSVSWYQQTPGQGLQFLFEYFSETQRNKGNFPGRFSGRQFSNSRSEMNVSTLELGDSALYLCASSLETGASGANVLTFGAGSRLTVL.

A few counts support this clonotype. This chain uses TRBV7-6 with TRBJ2-7, with TRBD2 identical over 8 bases. The V gene's germline CDR1 is SGHVS and CDR2 FNYEAQ. The V segment lost 11 bases and the J segment 1 base; nucleotides outside the gene matches: 7. The CDR3 has 13 amino acids. Here the CDR3 DNA reads TGTGCCGGCGGGGGGCTCGGATCCTACGAGCAGTACTTC. It specifies CAGGGLGSYEQYF.

The CDR3 nucleotides are TGTGCCAGCAGTCTAGCGGGACAGGGGTCCTACGAGCAGTACTTC. Translating gives CASSLAGQGSYEQYF. The chain uses TRBV6-5 and TRBJ2-7; possible D gene TRBD1, 10 bases. Between the trimmed V and J ends, which lost 5 bases and 1 base, there was a span of 15 bases. Germline V lookup: CDR1 MNHEY, CDR2 SVGAGI. The CDR3 length is 15 residues.

The table lists this clonotype with a few counts. The J gene is TRBJ1-2, the V gene TRBV2; TRBD1 is a possible D gene (5 bases). The germline V and J ends were trimmed by 6 bases and 8 bases, with 19 bases remaining between them. This CDR3 region has 14 residues. Germline V gene lookup returns CDR1 SNHLY and CDR2 FYNNEI. CDR3 sequence: CASSPGTHARGYTF. In DNA form, the CDR3 reads TGTGCCAGCAGCCCCGGGACTCATGCTCGGGGCTACACCTTC. Filled out from reference TRBV2 and TRBJ1-2, the complete variable domain reads EPEVTQTPSHQVTQMGQEVILRCVPISNHLYFYWYRQILGQKVEFLVSFYNNEISEKSEIFDDQFSVERPDGSNFTLKIRSTKLEDSAMYFCASSPGTHARGYTFGSGTRLTVV.

This clonotype showed up just a few times. The chain couples TRBV20-1 to TRBJ1-2, with D tentatively TRBD1 (5 bases). V lost 0 bases, J lost 3 bases, and 11 bases lay in between. Looked up from germline, CDR1 is DFQATT and CDR2 is SNEGSKA (reference sequence). The CDR3 has 14 amino acids. In DNA, the CDR3 is TGCAGTGCTAGAGATTCTCGGGGCCACTATGGCTACACCTTC. Its protein product is CSARDSRGHYGYTF.

This clonotype was seen more than once but under ten times. The chain links TRBV29-1 to TRBJ1-1; 7 bases are a match to TRBD1. V shed 4 bases and J 10 bases; nucleotides not matched to a gene: 9. The germline CDR1 and CDR2 sequences are SQVTM and ANQGSEA. The CDR3 is 12 amino acids. The chain's CDR3 is CSVVRQGPGAFF. The CDR3 bases are TGCAGCGTTGTTCGACAGGGCCCTGGAGCTTTCTTT.

This clonotype was seen a handful of times. The chain joins TRBV6-2 or TRBV6-3 to TRBJ2-1; 15 bases match TRBD2. Germline CDR1 MNHEY, CDR2 SVGEGT. Germline trimming cut 4 bases from V and 9 bases from J; bases unmatched to any gene: 4. CDR3 length: 15 amino acids. CDR3: CASSLGLAGGREQFF. In DNA form, the CDR3 reads TGTGCCAGCAGTTTAGGACTAGCGGGAGGGCGTGAGCAGTTCTTC.

Ten or more counts support this clonotype. This rearrangement joins TRBV27 to TRBJ1-1; TRBD1 aligns across 9 bases. Germline assignment: CDR1 MNHEY and CDR2 SMNVEV (reference sequence). With 6 bases clipped from V and 3 bases from J, the junction kept 2 bases outside the gene matches. This CDR3 comprises 13 residues. In nucleotides, the CDR3 is TGTGCCAGCAGCTGGACAGGGGACACTGAAGCTTTCTTT. Protein product: CASSWTGDTEAFF.